These T cell receptor beta chains were read from a single sample in a study of blood T cell repertoires in COVID-19. TCRdb's copy holds only in-frame clones and misses some; the assay was immunoSEQ multiplex PCR. This sample has roughly 34,000 clones, with approximately 86% found just once. Specimen: peripheral blood. These receptors all stem from an elderly woman with active or convalescent COVID-19. CDR3s include the opening cysteine and the closing phenylalanine or tryptophan. Each record gives: V gene, D gene, J gene, clone size, CDR3 protein, CDR3 DNA. D genes are given only for firm matches. Clone size is not always given. Where it is, it says once, few, many or a class for expanded clones.

TRBV24-1,TRBD1,TRBJ1-2,.,CATSQAGGYGYTF,TGTGCCACCAGCCAGGCAGGGGGATATGGCTACACCTTC
TRBV5-8,.,TRBJ1-1,.,CASSRGKIDEAFF,TGTGCCAGCAGCCGAGGGAAGATAGATGAAGCTTTCTTT
TRBV6-2/TRBV6-3,TRBD2,TRBJ2-1,.,CASSYSGTRIKHLEVF,TGTGCCAGCAGTTACTCCGGGACTAGGATAAAGCATTTGGAGGTCTTC
TRBV6-1,.,TRBJ2-5,once,CASSEVRETQYF,TGTGCCAGCAGTGAAGTTCGGGAGACCCAGTACTTC
TRBV5-4,TRBD1,TRBJ1-2,.,CASSLGTGVPYGYTF,TGTGCCAGCAGCTTGGGGACAGGGGTGCCCTATGGCTACACCTTC
TRBV21-1,.,TRBJ2-7,.,CASSNDRGPYEQYF,TGTGCCAGCAGCAATGACAGGGGGCCTTACGAGCAGTACTTC
TRBV18,.,TRBJ1-2,.,CASSPPSSGIRANYGYTF,TGTGCCAGCTCACCACCGAGTTCAGGGATCCGAGCTAACTATGGCTACACCTTC
TRBV6-1,.,TRBJ1-5,.,CASSEGWTANQPQHF,TGTGCCAGCAGTGAAGGTTGGACAGCTAATCAGCCCCAGCATTTT
TRBV9,.,TRBJ2-2,once,CASSVVGPTGELFF,TGTGCCAGCAGCGTAGTTGGGCCAACCGGGGAGCTGTTTTTT
TRBV4-2,TRBD2,TRBJ2-3,.,CASSQATSGGTTSTDTQYF,TGTGCCAGCAGCCAAGCGACTAGCGGGGGCACAACCAGCACAGATACGCAGTATTTT
TRBV28,TRBD1,TRBJ1-6,.,CASSSTDRVNSPLHF,TGTGCCAGCAGTTCCACGGACAGGGTCAATTCACCCCTCCACTTT
TRBV7-2,.,TRBJ1-4,.,CASRTGLDATNEKLFF,TGTGCCAGCAGAACAGGGCTAGATGCAACTAATGAAAAACTGTTTTTT
TRBV4-1,TRBD1,TRBJ1-4,.,CASSQEPGGGGEKLFF,TGCGCCAGCAGCCAAGAGCCTGGAGGGGGCGGTGAAAAACTGTTTTTT
TRBV7-3,TRBD1,TRBJ2-1,.,CASSSRDRVLNEQFF,TGTGCCAGCAGCTCCCGGGACAGGGTGCTCAATGAGCAGTTCTTC
TRBV2,.,TRBJ1-5,.,CATRGQSNQPQHF,TGTGCCACCAGAGGACAGAGCAATCAGCCCCAGCATTTT
TRBV5-1,.,TRBJ2-7,.,CASSTRGAPYEQYF,TGCGCCAGCAGCACCCGGGGGGCCCCCTACGAGCAGTACTTC
TRBV9,.,TRBJ1-1,few,CASSPTSWATEAFF,TGTGCCAGCAGCCCAACGTCTTGGGCCACTGAAGCTTTCTTT
TRBV6-4,TRBD2,TRBJ2-5,.,CASSDPSSRLAGGEKQETQYF,TGTGCCAGCAGTGACCCCTCATCAAGACTAGCGGGGGGGGAAAAACAAGAGACCCAGTACTTC
TRBV10-3,TRBD1,TRBJ2-2,.,CAISDSGTGGTGELFF,TGTGCCATCAGTGACTCCGGGACAGGCGGCACCGGGGAGCTGTTTTTT
TRBV19,TRBD1,TRBJ1-2,.,CASSIAVRGREHYGYTF,TGTGCCAGTAGTATCGCGGTCAGGGGGCGCGAGCACTATGGCTACACCTTC
TRBV6-1,TRBD2,TRBJ2-3,.,CASSEALLAGVADTQYF,TGTGCCAGCAGTGAAGCCTTACTAGCGGGGGTAGCAGATACGCAGTATTTT
TRBV5-6,.,TRBJ1-4,.,CASSLQGGATNEKLFF,TGTGCCAGCAGCTTACAGGGAGGGGCGACTAATGAAAAACTGTTTTTT
TRBV2,TRBD2,TRBJ2-5,.,CASKGRLAGGQETQYF,TGTGCCAGCAAAGGAAGGTTGGCGGGGGGCCAGGAGACCCAGTACTTC
TRBV19,.,TRBJ1-1,.,CASSERINTEAFF,TGTGCCAGTAGCGAGAGGATCAACACTGAAGCTTTCTTT
TRBV6-5,TRBD1,TRBJ1-5,.,CASRHGGGGNQPQHF,TGTGCCAGCCGTCACGGAGGGGGCGGGAATCAGCCCCAGCATTTT
TRBV3-1/TRBV3-2,TRBD1,TRBJ1-2,.,CASSHRQGANYGYTF,TGTGCCAGCAGCCACAGACAGGGAGCTAACTATGGCTACACCTTC
TRBV27,TRBD1,TRBJ1-2,.,CASSPSRTGVVGAYGYTF,TGTGCCAGCAGTCCATCCCGGACAGGGGTTGTAGGCGCTTATGGCTACACCTTC
TRBV3-1/TRBV3-2,.,TRBJ2-3,.,CASSQELAGRSDTQYF,TGTGCCAGCAGCCAAGAATTGGCGGGGAGGTCAGATACGCAGTATTTT
TRBV7-3,TRBD1,TRBJ2-1,once,CASSPSLTGHEQFF,TGTGCCAGCAGCCCCTCCCTGACAGGGCATGAGCAGTTCTTC
TRBV28,.,TRBJ1-4,once,CASSLYRVTANEKLFF,TGTGCCAGCAGTTTATATCGGGTTACGGCTAATGAAAAACTGTTTTTT
TRBV5-1,TRBD1,TRBJ1-6,.,CASSLAGQGVNSPLHF,TGCGCCAGCAGCTTGGCAGGGCAGGGGGTAAATTCACCCCTCCACTTT
TRBV18,TRBD1,TRBJ2-1,.,CASSQDRLDNEQFF,TGTGCCAGCTCCCAGGACAGGCTGGACAATGAGCAGTTCTTC
TRBV2,TRBD1,TRBJ2-4,.,CASREQGADGNIQYF,TGTGCCAGCAGGGAACAGGGGGCTGACGGGAACATTCAGTACTTC
TRBV11-2,.,TRBJ2-3,once,CASSLVQSTDTQYF,TGTGCCAGCAGCTTAGTTCAGTCCACAGATACGCAGTATTTT
TRBV27,TRBD1,TRBJ1-6,.,CASSPRTGSSPLHF,TGTGCCAGCAGTCCAAGGACAGGTTCCTCACCCCTCCACTTT
TRBV6-4,.,TRBJ2-1,.,CASSDWRNRIYNEQFF,TGTGCCAGCAGTGACTGGAGAAACCGAATCTACAATGAGCAGTTCTTC
TRBV27,TRBD1,TRBJ1-1,.,CASSLLWDREAFF,TGTGCCAGCAGTTTATTATGGGACAGGGAAGCTTTCTTT
TRBV27,.,TRBJ1-1,.,CASSLSLYTEAFF,TGTGCCAGCAGTTTATCACTGTACACTGAAGCTTTCTTT
TRBV15,TRBD1,TRBJ1-2,.,CATSRRTKGTAVGYTF,TGTGCCACCAGCAGACGGACTAAAGGGACAGCTGTCGGCTACACCTTC
TRBV6-2/TRBV6-3,.,TRBJ2-6,.,CASSFPHRQTSGANVLTF,TGTGCCAGCAGCTTCCCCCACCGACAGACCTCTGGGGCCAACGTCCTGACTTTC
TRBV7-7,TRBD1,TRBJ2-3,once,CASSPTGATDTQYF,TGTGCCAGCAGCCCGACAGGGGCGACAGATACGCAGTATTTT
TRBV2,.,TRBJ2-3,.,CASSEGPTWYF,TGTGCCAGCAGTGAGGGCCCTACGTGGTATTTT
TRBV23-1,.,TRBJ1-6,once,CASSRGQGLYNSPLHF,TGCGCCAGCAGCCGTGGGCAGGGTCTTTATAATTCACCCCTCCACTTT
TRBV7-2,.,TRBJ1-2,few,CASSLVGVKGQYGYTF,TGTGCCAGCAGCTTAGTAGGGGTAAAGGGGCAGTATGGCTACACCTTC
TRBV3-1/TRBV3-2,TRBD2,TRBJ2-1,.,CASSYVAGGYNEQFF,TGTGCCAGCAGCTATGTAGCGGGGGGTTACAATGAGCAGTTCTTC
TRBV14,.,TRBJ1-6,once,CASSQARVSPLHF,TGTGCCAGCAGCCAAGCCAGGGTTTCACCCCTCCACTTT
TRBV10-3,TRBD1,TRBJ1-6,.,CAISDRGLNSPLHF,TGTGCCATCAGTGACAGGGGGTTAAATTCACCCCTCCACTTT
TRBV19,.,TRBJ1-5,once,CASSLQGGDQPQHF,TGTGCCAGTAGCCTACAGGGCGGAGATCAGCCCCAGCATTTT